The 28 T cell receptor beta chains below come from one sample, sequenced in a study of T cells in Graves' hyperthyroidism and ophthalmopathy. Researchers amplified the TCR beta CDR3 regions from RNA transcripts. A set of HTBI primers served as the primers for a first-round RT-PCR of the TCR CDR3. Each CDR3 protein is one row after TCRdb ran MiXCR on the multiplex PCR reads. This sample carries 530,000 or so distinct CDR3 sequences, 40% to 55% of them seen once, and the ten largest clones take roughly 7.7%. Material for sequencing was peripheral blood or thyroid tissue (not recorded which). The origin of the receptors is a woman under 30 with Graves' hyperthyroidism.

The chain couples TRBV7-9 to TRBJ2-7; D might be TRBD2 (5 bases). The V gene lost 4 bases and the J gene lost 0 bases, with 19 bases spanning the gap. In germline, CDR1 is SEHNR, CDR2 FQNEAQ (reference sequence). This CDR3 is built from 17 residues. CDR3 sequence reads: CASSYSVKLMSSYEQYF. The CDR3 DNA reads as TGTGCCAGCAGCTATAGCGTTAAATTAATGAGCTCCTACGAGCAGTACTTC.

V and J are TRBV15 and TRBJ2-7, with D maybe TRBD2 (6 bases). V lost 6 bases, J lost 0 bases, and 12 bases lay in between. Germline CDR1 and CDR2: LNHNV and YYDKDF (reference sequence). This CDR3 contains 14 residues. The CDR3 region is CATRRGTVSYEQYF. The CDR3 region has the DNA TGTGCCACCAGACGCGGGACGGTCTCCTACGAGCAGTACTTC.

CDR3 sequence reads: CASGGTSMSYTF. In DNA, the CDR3 is TGTGCCAGCGGGGGGACTAGCATGAGCTACACCTTC. The chain carries TRBV2 and TRBJ1-2; tentative D call: TRBD1 (5 bases). The germline gives CDR1 SNHLY, CDR2 FYNNEI. The CDR3 is made up of 12 amino acids. Trimming pared 8 bases from V and 9 bases from J, leaving 16 bases between.

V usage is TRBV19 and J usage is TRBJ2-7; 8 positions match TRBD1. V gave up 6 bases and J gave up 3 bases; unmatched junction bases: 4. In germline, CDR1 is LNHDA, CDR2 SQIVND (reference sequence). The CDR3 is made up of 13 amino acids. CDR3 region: CASSGQGGYEQYF. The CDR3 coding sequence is TGTGCCAGTAGCGGACAGGGTGGCTACGAGCAGTACTTC.

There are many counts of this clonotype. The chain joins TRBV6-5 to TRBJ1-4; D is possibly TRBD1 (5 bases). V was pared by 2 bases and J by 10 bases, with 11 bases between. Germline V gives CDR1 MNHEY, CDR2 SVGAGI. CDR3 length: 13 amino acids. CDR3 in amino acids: CASSYGTTGKLFF. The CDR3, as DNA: TGTGCCAGCAGTTACGGGACGACCGGAAAACTGTTTTTT.

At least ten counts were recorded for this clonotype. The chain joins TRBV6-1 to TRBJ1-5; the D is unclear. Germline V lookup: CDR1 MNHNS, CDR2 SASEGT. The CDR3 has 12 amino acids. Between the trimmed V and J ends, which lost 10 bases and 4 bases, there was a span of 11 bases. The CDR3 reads CATGTENQPQHF. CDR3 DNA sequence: TGTGCCACCGGCACCGAGAATCAGCCCCAGCATTTT.

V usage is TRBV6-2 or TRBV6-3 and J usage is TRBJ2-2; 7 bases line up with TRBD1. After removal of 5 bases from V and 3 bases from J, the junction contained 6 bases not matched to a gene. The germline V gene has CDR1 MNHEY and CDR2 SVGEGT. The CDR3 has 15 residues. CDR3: CASSRAGGYTGELFF. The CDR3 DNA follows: TGTGCCAGCAGTCGAGCAGGGGGATACACCGGGGAGCTGTTTTTT.

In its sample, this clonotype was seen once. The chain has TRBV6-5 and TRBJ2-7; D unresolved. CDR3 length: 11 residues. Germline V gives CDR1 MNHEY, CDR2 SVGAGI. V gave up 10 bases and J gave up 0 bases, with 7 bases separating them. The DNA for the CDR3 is TGTGCCATCGACACCTCCTACGAGCAGTACTTC. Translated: CAIDTSYEQYF.

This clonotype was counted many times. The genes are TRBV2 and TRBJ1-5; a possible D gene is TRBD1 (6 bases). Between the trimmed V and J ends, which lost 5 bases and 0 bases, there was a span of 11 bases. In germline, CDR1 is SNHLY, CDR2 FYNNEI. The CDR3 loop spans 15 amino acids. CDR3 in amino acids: CASSTQGYSNQPQHF. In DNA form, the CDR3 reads TGTGCCAGCAGTACACAGGGATATAGCAATCAGCCCCAGCATTTT.

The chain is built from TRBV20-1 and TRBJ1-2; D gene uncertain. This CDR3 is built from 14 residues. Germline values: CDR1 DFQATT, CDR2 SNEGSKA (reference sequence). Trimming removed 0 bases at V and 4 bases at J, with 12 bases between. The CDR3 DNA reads TGCAGTGCTAGAGATAGGGCAGAGACCTATGGCTACACCTTC. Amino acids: CSARDRAETYGYTF.

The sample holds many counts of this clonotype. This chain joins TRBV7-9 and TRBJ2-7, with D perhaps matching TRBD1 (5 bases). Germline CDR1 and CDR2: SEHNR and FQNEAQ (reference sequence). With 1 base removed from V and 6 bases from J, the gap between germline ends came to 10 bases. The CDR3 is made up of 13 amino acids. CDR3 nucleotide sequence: TGTGCCAGCAGCTTAGACAGGACCGTCGAGCAGTACTTC. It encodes CASSLDRTVEQYF. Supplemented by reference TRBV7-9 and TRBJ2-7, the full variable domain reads DTGVSQNPRHKITKRGQNVTFRCDPISEHNRLYWYRQTLGQGPEFLTYFQNEAQLEKSRLLSDRFSAERPKGSFSTLEIQRTEQGDSAMYLCASSLDRTVEQYFGPGTRLTVT.

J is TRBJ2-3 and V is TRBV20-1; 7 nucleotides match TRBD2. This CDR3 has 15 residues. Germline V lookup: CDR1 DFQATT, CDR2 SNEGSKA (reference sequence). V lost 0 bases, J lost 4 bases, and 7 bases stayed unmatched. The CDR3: CSAREGGAGPDTQYF. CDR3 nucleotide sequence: TGCAGTGCTAGAGAGGGGGGAGCGGGGCCAGATACGCAGTATTTT.

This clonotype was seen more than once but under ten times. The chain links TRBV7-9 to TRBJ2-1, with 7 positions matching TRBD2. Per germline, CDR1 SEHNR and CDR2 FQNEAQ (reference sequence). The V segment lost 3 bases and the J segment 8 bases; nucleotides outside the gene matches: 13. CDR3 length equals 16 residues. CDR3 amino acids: CASSFDRDAGDDEQFF. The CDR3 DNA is TGTGCCAGCAGCTTCGACCGGGACGCGGGGGACGATGAGCAGTTCTTC.

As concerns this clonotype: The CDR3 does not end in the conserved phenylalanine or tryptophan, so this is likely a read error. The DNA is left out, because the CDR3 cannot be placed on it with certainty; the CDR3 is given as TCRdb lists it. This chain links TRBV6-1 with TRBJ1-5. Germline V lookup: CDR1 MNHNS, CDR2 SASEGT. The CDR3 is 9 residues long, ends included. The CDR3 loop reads CASSEEARG.

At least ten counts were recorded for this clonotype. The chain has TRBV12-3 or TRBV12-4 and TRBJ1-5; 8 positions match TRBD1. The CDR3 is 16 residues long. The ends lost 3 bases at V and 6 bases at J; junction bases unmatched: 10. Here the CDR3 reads CASSLATGGEGQPQHF. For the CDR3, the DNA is TGTGCCAGCAGTTTGGCTACAGGGGGTGAGGGTCAGCCCCAGCATTTT.

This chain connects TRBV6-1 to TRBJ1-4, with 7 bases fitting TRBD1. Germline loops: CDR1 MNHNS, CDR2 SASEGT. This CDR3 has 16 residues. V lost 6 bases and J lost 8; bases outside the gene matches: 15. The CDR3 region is CASSSGTVFSSEKLFF. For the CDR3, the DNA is TGTGCCAGCAGCAGCGGGACAGTTTTTTCCTCGGAAAAACTGTTTTTT.

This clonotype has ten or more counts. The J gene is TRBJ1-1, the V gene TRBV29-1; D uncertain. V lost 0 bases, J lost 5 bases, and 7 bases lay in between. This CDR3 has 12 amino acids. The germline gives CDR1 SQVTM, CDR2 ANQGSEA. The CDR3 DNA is TGCAGCGTTGAAGATATTGTAACTGAAGCTTTCTTT. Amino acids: CSVEDIVTEAFF.

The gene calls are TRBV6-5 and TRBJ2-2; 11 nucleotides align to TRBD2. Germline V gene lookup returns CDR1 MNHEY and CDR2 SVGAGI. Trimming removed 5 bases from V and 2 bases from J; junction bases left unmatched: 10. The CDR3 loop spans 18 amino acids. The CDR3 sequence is CASSQPLSGRANTGELFF. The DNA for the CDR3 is TGTGCCAGCAGTCAGCCCCTTAGCGGGAGGGCCAACACCGGGGAGCTGTTTTTT.

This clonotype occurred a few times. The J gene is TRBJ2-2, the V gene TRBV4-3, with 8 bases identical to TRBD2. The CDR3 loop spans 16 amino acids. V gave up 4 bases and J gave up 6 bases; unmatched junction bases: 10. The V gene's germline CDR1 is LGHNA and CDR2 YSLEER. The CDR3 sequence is CASSPERSGRAGELFF. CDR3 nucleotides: TGCGCCAGCAGCCCTGAGAGAAGCGGGAGAGCCGGGGAGCTGTTTTTT.

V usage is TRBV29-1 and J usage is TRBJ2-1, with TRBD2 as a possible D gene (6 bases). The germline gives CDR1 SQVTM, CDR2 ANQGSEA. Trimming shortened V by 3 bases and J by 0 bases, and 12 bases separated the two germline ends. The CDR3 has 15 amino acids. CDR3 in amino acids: CSVESGDVSYNEQFF. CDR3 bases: TGCAGCGTTGAGTCGGGGGATGTCTCCTACAATGAGCAGTTCTTC.

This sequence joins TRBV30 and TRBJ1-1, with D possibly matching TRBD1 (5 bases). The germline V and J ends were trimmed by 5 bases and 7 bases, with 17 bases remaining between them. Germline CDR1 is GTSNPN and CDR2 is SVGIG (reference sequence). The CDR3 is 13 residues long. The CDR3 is CAWCRESGLEAFF. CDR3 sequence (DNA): TGTGCCTGGTGCAGGGAGTCTGGTCTTGAAGCTTTCTTT.

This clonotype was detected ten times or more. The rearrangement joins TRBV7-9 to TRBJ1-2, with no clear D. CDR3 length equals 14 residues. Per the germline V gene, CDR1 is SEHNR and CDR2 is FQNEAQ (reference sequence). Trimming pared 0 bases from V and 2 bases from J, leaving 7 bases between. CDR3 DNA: TGTGCCAGCAGCTTAGCGACTCGAAACTATGGCTACACCTTC. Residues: CASSLATRNYGYTF.

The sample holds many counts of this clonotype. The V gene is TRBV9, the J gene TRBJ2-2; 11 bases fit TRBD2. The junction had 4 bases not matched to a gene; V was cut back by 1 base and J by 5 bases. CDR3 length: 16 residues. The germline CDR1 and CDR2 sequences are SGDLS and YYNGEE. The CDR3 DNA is TGTGCCAGCAGCGTAACTAGCGGGAGTGGTACCGGGGAGCTGTTTTTT. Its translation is CASSVTSGSGTGELFF. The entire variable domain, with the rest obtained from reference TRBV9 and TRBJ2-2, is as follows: DSGVTQTPKHLITATGQRVTLRCSPRSGDLSVYWYQQSLDQGLQFLIQYYNGEERAKGNILERFSAQQFPDLHSELNLSSLELGDSALYFCASSVTSGSGTGELFFGEGSRLTVL.

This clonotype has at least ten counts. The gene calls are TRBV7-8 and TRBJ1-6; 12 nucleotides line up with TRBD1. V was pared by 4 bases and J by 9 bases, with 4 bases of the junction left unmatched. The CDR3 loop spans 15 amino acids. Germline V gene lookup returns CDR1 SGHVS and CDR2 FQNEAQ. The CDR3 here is CASSSGTGGGSPLHF. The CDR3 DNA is TGTGCCAGCAGCTCCGGGACAGGGGGCGGTTCACCCCTCCACTTT.

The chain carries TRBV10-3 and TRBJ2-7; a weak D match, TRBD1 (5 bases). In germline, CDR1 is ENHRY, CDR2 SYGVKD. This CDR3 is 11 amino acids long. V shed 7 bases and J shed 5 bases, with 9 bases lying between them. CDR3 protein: CAITGRNEQYF. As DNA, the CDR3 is TGTGCCATCACAGGGCGTAACGAGCAGTACTTC.

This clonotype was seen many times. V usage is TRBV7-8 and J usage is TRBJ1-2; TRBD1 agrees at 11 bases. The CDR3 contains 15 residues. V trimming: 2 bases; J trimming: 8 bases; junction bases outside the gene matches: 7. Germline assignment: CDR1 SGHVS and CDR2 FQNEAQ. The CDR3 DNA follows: TGTGCCAGCAGCTTACAGGGACAGGGGGTTGGCGGCTACACCTTC. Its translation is CASSLQGQGVGGYTF. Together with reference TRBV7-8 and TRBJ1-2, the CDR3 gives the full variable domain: GAGVSQSPRYKVAKRGQDVALRCDPISGHVSLFWYQQALGQGPEFLTYFQNEAQLDKSGLPSDRFFAERPEGSVSTLKIQRTQQEDSAVYLCASSLQGQGVGGYTFGSGTRLTVV.

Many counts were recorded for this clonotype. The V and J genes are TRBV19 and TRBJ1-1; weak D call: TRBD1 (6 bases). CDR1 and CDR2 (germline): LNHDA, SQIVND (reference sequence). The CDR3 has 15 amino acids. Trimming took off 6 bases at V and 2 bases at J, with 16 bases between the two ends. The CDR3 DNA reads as TGTGCCAGTAGGAATCCGGGACATGAAAACACTGAAGCTTTCTTT. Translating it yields CASRNPGHENTEAFF.

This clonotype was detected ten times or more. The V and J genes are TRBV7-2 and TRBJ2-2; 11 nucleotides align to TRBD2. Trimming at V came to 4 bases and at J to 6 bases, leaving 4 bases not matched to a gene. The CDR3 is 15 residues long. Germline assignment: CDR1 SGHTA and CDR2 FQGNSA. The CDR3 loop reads CASSSLAGGPGELFF. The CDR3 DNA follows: TGTGCCAGCAGCTCCTTAGCGGGAGGGCCCGGGGAGCTGTTTTTT. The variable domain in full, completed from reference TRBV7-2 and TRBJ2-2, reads GAGVSQSPSNKVTEKGKDVELRCDPISGHTALYWYRQSLGQGLEFLIYFQGNSAPDKSGLPSDRFSAERTGGSVSTLTIQRTQQEDSAVYLCASSSLAGGPGELFFGEGSRLTVL.